The table lists the clone carrying this TCR beta chain with a few counts. The source of the sample is a study of response to subunit inactivated influenza vaccine. This CDR3 has 15 amino acids. With 1 base removed from V and 2 bases from J, the gap between germline ends came to 12 bases. TCRdb itself ran the RT-PCR reads through MiXCR, one entry per CDR3 protein. The sample lists 600,000 to 850,000 distinct CDR3 sequences; around 13% were seen once. The sequence was obtained from a man aged 45-60 years who received an inactivated influenza vaccine. V is TRBV12-3 or TRBV12-4 and J is TRBJ2-7, with unresolved D. The sample was PBMCs from blood, taken approximately 15 days before vaccination. CDR3 bases: TGTGCCAGCAGTTTAGGGGCCGCCTTGGCCTACGAGCAGTACTTC. As protein: CASSLGAALAYEQYF.